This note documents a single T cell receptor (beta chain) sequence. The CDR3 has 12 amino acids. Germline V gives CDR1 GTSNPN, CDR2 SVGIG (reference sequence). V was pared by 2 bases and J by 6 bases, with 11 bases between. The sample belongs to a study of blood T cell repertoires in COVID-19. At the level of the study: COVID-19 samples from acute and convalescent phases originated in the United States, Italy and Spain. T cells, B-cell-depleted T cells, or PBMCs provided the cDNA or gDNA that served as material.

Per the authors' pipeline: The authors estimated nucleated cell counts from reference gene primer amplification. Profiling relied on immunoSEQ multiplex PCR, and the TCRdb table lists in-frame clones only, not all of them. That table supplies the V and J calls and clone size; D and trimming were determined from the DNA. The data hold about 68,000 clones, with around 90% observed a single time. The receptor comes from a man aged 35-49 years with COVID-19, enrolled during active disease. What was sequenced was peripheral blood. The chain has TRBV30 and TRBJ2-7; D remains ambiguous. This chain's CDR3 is CAWSPFPGEQYF. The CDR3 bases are TGTGCCTGGAGTCCTTTCCCGGGCGAGCAGTACTTC.